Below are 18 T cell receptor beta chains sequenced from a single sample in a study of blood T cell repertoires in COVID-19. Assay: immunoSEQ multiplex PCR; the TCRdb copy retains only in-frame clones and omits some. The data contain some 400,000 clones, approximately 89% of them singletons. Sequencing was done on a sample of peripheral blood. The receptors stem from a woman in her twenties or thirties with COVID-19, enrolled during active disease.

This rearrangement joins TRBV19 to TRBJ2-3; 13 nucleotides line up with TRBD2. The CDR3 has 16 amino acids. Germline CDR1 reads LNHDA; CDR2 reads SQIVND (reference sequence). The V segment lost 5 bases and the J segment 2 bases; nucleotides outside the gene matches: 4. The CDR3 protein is CASSELAGGITDTQYF. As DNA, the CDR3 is TGTGCCAGTAGTGAACTAGCGGGAGGGATCACAGATACGCAGTATTTT.

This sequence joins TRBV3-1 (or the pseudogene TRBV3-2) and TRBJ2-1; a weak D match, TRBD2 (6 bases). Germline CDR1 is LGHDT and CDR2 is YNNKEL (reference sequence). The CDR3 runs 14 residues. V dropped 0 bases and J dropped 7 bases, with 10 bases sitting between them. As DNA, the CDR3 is TGTGCCAGCAGCCAAGAAATCGGGAGTAATGAGCAGTTCTTC. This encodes CASSQEIGSNEQFF.

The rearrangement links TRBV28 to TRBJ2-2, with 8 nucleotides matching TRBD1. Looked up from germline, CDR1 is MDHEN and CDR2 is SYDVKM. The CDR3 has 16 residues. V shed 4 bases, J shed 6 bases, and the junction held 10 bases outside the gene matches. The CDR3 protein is CASSSTGVLKAGELFF. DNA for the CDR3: TGTGCCAGCAGTTCGACAGGGGTGTTAAAGGCCGGGGAGCTGTTTTTT.

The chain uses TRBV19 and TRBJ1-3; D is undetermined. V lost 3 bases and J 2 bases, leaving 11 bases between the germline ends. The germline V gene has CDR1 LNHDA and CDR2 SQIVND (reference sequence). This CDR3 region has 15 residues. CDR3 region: CASSIPGSAGNTIYF. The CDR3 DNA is TGTGCCAGTAGTATTCCGGGGAGTGCTGGAAACACCATATATTTT.

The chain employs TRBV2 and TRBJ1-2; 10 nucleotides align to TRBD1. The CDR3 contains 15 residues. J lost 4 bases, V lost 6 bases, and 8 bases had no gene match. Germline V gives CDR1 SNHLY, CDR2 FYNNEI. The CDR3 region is CASSADRGQGYGYTF. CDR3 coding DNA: TGTGCCAGCAGCGCTGACAGGGGGCAGGGCTATGGCTACACCTTC.

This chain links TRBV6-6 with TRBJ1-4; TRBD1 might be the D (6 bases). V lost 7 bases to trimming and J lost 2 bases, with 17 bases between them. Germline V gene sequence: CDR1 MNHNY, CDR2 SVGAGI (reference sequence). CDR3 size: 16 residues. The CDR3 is CASTPGRGYTNEKLFF. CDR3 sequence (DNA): TGTGCCAGCACCCCGGGGAGGGGGTACACTAATGAAAAACTGTTTTTT.

The CDR3 DNA sequence: TGTGCCAGCAGCCAGAGGCCAGCGGGAGGTGTCACCGGGGAGCTGTTTTTT. It yields the protein CASSQRPAGGVTGELFF. The chain recombines TRBV7-3 with TRBJ2-2; 9 nucleotides align to TRBD2. In germline, CDR1 is SGHTA, CDR2 FQGTGA. The trim removed 5 bases at V and 4 bases at J, leaving 11 bases unmatched. This CDR3 has 17 amino acids. Variable domain in full (rest from reference TRBV7-3 and TRBJ2-2): GAGVSQTPSNKVTEKGKYVELRCDPISGHTALYWYRQSLGQGPEFLIYFQGTGAADDSGLPNDRFFAVRPEGSVSTLKIQRTERGDSAVYLCASSQRPAGGVTGELFFGEGSRLTVL.

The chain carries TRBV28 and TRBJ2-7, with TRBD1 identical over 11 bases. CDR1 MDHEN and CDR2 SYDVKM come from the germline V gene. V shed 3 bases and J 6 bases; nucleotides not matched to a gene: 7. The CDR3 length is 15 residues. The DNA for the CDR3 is TGTGCCAGCAGTTTTAGGGACAGGGGGACGTCCGAGCAGTACTTC. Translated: CASSFRDRGTSEQYF.

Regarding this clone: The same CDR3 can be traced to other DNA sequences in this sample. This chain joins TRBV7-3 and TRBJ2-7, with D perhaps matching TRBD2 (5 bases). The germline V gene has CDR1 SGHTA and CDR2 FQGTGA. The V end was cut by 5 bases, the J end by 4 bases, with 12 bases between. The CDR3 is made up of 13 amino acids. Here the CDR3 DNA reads TGTGCCAGCAGCCCTACTGCGGGTTACGAGCAGTACTTC. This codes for CASSPTAGYEQYF.

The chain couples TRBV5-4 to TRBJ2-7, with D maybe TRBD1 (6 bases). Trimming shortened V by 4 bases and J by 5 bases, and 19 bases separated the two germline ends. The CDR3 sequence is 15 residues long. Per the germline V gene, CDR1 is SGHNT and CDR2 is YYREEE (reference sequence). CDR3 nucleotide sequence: TGTGCCAGCAGCGGGGGCGGACCCCTTAAGGACGAGCAGTACTTC. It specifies CASSGGGPLKDEQYF.

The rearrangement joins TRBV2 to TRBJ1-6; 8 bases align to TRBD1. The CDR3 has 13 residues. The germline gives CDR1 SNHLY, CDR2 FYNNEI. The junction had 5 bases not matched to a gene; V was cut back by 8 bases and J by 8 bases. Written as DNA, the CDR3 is TGTGCCAGCCTGTACAGGGGGGATTCACCCCTCCACTTT. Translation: CASLYRGDSPLHF.

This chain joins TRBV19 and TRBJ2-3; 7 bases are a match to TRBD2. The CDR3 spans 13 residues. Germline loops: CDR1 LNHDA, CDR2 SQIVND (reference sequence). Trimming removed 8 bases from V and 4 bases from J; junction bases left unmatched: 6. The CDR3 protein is CASGNGGADTQYF. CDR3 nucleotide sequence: TGTGCCAGTGGGAATGGGGGGGCAGATACGCAGTATTTT.

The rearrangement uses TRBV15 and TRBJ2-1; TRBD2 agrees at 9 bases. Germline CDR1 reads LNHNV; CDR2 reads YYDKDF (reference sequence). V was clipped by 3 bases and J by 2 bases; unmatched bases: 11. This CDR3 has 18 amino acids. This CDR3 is CATSSTRSGGRAYNEQFF. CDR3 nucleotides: TGTGCCACCAGCAGCACCCGGTCGGGCGGGAGGGCCTACAATGAGCAGTTCTTC.

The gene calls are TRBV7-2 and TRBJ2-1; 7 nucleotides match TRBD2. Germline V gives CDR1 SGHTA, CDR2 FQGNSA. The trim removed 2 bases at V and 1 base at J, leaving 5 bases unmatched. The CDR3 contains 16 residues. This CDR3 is CASSLRSGNSYNEQFF. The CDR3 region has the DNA TGTGCCAGCAGCTTAAGGAGCGGGAATTCCTACAATGAGCAGTTCTTC.

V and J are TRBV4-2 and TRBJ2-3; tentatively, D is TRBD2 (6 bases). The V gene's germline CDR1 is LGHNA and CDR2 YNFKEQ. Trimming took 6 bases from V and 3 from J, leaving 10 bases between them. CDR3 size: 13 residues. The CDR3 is CASRRTTTDTQYF. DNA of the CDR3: TGTGCCAGCAGGCGGACTACTACAGATACGCAGTATTTT.

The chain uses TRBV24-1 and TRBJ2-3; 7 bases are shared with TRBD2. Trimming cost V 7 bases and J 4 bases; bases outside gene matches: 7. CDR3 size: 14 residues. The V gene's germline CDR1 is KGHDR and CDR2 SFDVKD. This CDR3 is CATSEVRGADTQYF. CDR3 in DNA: TGTGCCACCAGCGAGGTCCGGGGGGCAGATACGCAGTATTTT.

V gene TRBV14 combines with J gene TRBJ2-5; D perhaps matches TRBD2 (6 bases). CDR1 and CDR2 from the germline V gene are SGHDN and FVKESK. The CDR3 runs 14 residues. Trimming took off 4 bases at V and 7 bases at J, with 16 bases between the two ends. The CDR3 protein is CASSRAAVGGTQYF. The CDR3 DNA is TGTGCCAGCAGCCGGGCAGCCGTGGGAGGGACCCAGTACTTC. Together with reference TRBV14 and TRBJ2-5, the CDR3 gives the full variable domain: EAGVTQFPSHSVIEKGQTVTLRCDPISGHDNLYWYRRVMGKEIKFLLHFVKESKQDESGMPNNRFLAERTGGTYSTLKVQPAELEDSGVYFCASSRAAVGGTQYFGPGTRLLVL.

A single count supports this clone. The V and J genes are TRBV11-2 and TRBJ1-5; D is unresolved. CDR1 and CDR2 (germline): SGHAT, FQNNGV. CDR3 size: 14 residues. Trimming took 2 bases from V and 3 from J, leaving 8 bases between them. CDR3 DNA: TGTGCCAGCAGCTTAACGGGATCCAATCAGCCCCAGCATTTT. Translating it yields CASSLTGSNQPQHF.